This TCR beta chain was captured by sequencing in a study of molecular identifiers for immune sequencing clone quantification (dated by TCRdb to the late 2010s). Describing the broader study: For a replicate experiment, the RNA from either 20,000 or 100,000 naive CD8 T cells was divided into five aliquots, and four of those aliquots went on to sequencing. This methods study used CD8 T cells to benchmark TCR RNA copy counting and molecular-identifier clustering-based TCR repertoire sequencing (MIDCIRS).

Receptor amplification or capture employed PCR. Sequencer: Illumina HiSeq 4000. Bulk TCR libraries were prepared as previously described, using TCR primers listed in Table S5. The Qiagen AllPrep DNA/RNA kit was used to purify total RNA. Before analysis, reads from multiple sequencing runs of the same library were pooled. As for how the authors treated the data: Reads were retained only if an exact TCR constant sequence was present, and the retained reads were trimmed to 150 nt and grouped according to their 12-nt molecular barcodes. Reads in each barcode group were sub-clustered using a 15% Levenshtein threshold, and a quality-weighted consensus sequence was built for each RNA molecule. Non-functional sequences were removed, as were lower-count sequences one edit away from another. Based on fitting two negative binomial distributions, any barcode sub-cluster with under 20% of the maximum read count was discarded. Using fastp at Q25 and MiXCR, TCRdb reprocessed the public reads and kept productive beta chains. When rows share a CDR3 protein, they turn into one entry using the most common DNA and genes. The V and J calls and clone size are TCRdb's, not the authors'. A total of about 60,000 distinct CDR3 sequences appear in this sample, less than 20% of them only once. In total, the top ten clones hold around 1.6% of the sample.

This clonotype has a count of ten or more. Its antigen target is currently unknown. Per-base quality was not reported, and no clone a single base away is much larger than it. Trimming at the junction amounts to 0 bases on V and 2 bases on J, and the germline ends lie 14 bases apart. The CDR3 covers 16 residues, taking in both the cysteine and the phenylalanine. Only the CDR3 DNA is retained, 48 bases long and in frame from the first base. CDR1 and CDR2 (LGHNA, YNFKEQ) derive from the germline V gene. Libraries of naive CD8 T cells were built from anywhere between about 17,000 and 1,000,000 sorted cells, with 10%, 30% or 50% of the purified RNA used. On a BD FACSAria II, naive CD8 T cells were FACS-sorted as CD8+CD4-CCR7+CD45RA+ and collected into RLT Plus buffer. Detection sensitivity was tested by spiking Jurkat RNA equal to fewer than twelve TCR copies' worth into samples containing about 19,000-1,000,000 naive CD8 T cells. Enrichment of CD8 T cells was done with RosetteSep CD8+ T Cell Enrichment Cocktail plus Ficoll-Paque, and ACK red cell lysis came afterward.

General findings and caveats noted by the study authors: Roughly 2.8 recovered TCR RNA copies per cell were obtained by modeling, versus about ten by digital PCR, implying a capture efficiency of approximately 27%. Naive libraries contained spiked-in Jurkat TCR RNA (approximately nine copies' worth), which is not part of the donor repertoire. Without barcode sub-clustering, chimeric consensus sequences inflated TCR diversity; chimeras reached as high as 47%. Spiked-in Jurkat TCR RNA equal to a single cell's worth was reported to be detectable even within 1,100,000 naive CD8 T cells. In CMV-specific effector cells, clones with more than 20 RNA copies contained over 98% of molecules, whereas in naive cells such clones contained under 1% of molecules. Highly expanded clone sizes could be underestimated if identical TCR molecules share a barcode.

The receptor was derived from a human donor in good health. Some libraries in this study had Jurkat cell RNA spiked in. The chain is assembled from TRBV4-2 and TRBJ2-7, and possibly TRBD1, on 5 matching bases. The sequenced sample was naive CD8+ T cells from blood, with Jurkat cell RNA spiked in. Per the publication, the cell subset or site label means: FACS-sorted CD8+CD4-CCR7+CD45RA+ naive T cells. The bases are TGTGCCAGCAGCCAAGAGGGGCTTAACCCACCCTACGAGCAGTACTTC. Its protein is CASSQEGLNPPYEQYF.